This T cell receptor (beta chain) was sequenced during a study of blood T cell repertoires in COVID-19. Study background: Sites in the United States, Italy and Spain provided acute and convalescent COVID-19 samples. The cDNA or gDNA used as material had been derived from T cells, B-cell-depleted T cells, or PBMCs.

Per the original data handling: Estimation of nucleated cell counts was performed using reference gene primer amplification. Libraries were prepared by immunoSEQ multiplex PCR; TCRdb keeps only in-frame clonotypes and omits some of them. V and J calls and clone size are those listed in that table; D and trimming were worked out from the DNA. The repertoire holds fewer than 300,000 clones, approximately 90% seen once, with approximately 0.84% in the top ten. After removal of 5 bases from V and 1 base from J, the junction contained 5 bases not matched to a gene. The CDR3 is 15 amino acids. Per the germline V gene, CDR1 is MNHEY and CDR2 is SMNVEV (reference sequence).

Sequencing used peripheral blood. This receptor was identified in a man in his thirties or forties with acute or convalescent COVID-19. The chain has TRBV27 and TRBJ2-3; 8 bases match TRBD2. CDR3 in amino acids: CASSRSGARTDTQYF. The CDR3, as DNA: TGTGCCAGCAGTCGTAGCGGGGCCCGCACAGATACGCAGTATTTT.